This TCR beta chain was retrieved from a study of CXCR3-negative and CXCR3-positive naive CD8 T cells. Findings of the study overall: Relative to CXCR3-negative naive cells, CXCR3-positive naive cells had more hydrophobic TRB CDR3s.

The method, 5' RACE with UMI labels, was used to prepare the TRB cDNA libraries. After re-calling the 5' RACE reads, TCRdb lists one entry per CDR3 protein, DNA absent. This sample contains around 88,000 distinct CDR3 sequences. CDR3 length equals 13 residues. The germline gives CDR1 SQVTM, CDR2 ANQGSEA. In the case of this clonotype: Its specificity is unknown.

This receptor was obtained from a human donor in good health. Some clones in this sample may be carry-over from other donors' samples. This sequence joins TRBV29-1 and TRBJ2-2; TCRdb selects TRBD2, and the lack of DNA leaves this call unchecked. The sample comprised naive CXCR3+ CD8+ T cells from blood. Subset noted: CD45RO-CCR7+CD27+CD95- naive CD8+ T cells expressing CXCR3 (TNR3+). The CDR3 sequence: CSGRDSNTGELFF.